This T cell receptor beta chain was identified in a study of graft-versus-host responses after intestinal transplantation. Turning to the study itself: Anti-thymocyte globulin induction was given to all recipients, followed by tacrolimus and steroids for approximately three years. Findings and caveats of the study: Early after transplant, HvG clones declined as circulating GvH clones peaked. Allografts of patients with graft-donor T cell macrochimerism showed high graft-versus-host to host-versus-graft clone ratios. In recipient marrow, GvH clones were found, and some appeared first in ileum or blood.

Only in-frame clones appear in the TCRdb table, and some are missing; sequencing was by immunoSEQ multiplex PCR. The sample shows around 110,000 clones, approximately 90% of them seen only once. In this sample, this clone turned up once. Its antigen remains unidentified. This CDR3 is built from 13 residues. Germline lookup yields CDR1 SGHAT and CDR2 FQNNGV. V shed 7 bases and J shed 0 bases, with 8 bases lying between them. The clonotype comes from a human donor who was the organ donor for an intestinal transplant. The genes are TRBV11-2 and TRBJ2-3; no firm D call. Source: unstimulated CD4+ T cells sorted from spleen or lymph node cells, taken before transplant. Written as DNA, the CDR3 is TGTGCCAGCATCCGTTATAGCACAGATACGCAGTATTTT. It specifies CASIRYSTDTQYF. Combining the CDR3 with reference TRBV11-2 and TRBJ2-3 gives the whole variable domain EAGVAQSPRYKIIEKRQSVAFWCNPISGHATLYWYQQILGQGPKLLIQFQNNGVVDDSQLPKDRFSAERLKGVDSTLKIQPAKLEDSAVYLCASIRYSTDTQYFGPGTRLTVL.